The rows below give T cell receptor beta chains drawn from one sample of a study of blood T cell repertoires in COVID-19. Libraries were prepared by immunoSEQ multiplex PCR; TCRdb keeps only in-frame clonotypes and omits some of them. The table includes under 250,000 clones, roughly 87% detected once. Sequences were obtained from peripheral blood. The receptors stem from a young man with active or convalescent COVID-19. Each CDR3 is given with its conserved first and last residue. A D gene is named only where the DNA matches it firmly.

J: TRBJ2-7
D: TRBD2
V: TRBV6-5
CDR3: CASSYMELAGVEQYF

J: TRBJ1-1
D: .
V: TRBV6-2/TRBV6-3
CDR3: CASSYQEVMNTEAFF

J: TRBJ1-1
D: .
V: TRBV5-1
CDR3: CASSLGRGATETYSTRNTEAFF

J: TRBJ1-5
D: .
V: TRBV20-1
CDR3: CSASREQGYQPQHF

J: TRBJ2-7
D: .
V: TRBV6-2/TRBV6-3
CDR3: CASSSPARGLDEQYF

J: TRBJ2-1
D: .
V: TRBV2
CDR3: CASERGEQFF

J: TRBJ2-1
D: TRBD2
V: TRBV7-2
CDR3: CASSLERGAYNEQFF

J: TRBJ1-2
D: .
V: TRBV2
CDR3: CASTPEGYGYTF

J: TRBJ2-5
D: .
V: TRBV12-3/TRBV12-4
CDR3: CASSFSQKTQYF

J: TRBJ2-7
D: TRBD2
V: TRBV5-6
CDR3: CASSLNWDSGSGEQYF

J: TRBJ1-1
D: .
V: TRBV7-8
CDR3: CASTRSNTEAFF

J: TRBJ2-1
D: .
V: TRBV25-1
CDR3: CASSVPLGEQFF

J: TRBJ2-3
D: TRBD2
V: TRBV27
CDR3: CASSQSGTPGDTQYF

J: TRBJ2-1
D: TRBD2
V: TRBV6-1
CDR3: CASSVGRGEPYNEQFF

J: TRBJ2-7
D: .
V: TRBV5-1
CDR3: CASSRSGTSPYEQYF

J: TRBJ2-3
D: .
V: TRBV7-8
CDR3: CASSITGGPSTDTQYF